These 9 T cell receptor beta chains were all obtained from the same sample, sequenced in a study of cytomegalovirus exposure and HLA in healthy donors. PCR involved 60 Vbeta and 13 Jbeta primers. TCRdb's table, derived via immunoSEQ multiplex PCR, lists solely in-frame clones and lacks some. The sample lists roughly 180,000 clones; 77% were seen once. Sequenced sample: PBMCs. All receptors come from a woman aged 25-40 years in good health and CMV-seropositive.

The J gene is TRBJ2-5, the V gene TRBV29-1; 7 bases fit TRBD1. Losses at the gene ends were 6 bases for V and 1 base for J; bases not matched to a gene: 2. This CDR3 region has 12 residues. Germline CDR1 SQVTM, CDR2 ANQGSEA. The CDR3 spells CSVRDSQETQYF. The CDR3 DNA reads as TGCAGCGTAAGGGACAGCCAAGAGACCCAGTACTTC. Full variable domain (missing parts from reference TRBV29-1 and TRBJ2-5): SAVISQKPSRDICQRGTSLTIQCQVDSQVTMMFWYRQQPGQSLTLIATANQGSEATYESGFVIDKFPISRPNLTFSTLTVSNMSPEDSSIYLCSVRDSQETQYFGPGTRLLVL.

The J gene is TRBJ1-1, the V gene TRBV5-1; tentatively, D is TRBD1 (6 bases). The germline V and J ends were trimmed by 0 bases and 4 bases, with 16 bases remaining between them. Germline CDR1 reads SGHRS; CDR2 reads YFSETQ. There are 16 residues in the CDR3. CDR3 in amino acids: CASSLEVGGAGTEAFF. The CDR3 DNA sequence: TGCGCCAGCAGCTTGGAGGTTGGGGGCGCTGGCACTGAAGCTTTCTTT.

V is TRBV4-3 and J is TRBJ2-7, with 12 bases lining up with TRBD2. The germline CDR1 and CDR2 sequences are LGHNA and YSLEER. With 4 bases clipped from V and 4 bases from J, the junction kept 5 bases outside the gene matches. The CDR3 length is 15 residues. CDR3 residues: CASSRLAGVEYEQYF. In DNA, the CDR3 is TGCGCCAGCAGCCGACTAGCGGGAGTGGAGTACGAGCAGTACTTC.

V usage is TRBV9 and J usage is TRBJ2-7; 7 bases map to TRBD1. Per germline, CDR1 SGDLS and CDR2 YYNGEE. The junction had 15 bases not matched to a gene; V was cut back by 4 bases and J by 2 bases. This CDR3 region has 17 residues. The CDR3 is CASSPDPRTGITYEQYF. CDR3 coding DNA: TGTGCCAGCAGCCCTGACCCCAGGACAGGTATAACCTACGAGCAGTACTTC.

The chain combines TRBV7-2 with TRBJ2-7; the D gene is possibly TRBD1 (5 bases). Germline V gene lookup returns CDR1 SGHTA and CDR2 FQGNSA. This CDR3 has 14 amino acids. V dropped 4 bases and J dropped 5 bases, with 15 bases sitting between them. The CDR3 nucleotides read TGTGCCAGCAGCTCCCCACCCGGACACCACGAGCAGTACTTC. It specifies CASSSPPGHHEQYF.

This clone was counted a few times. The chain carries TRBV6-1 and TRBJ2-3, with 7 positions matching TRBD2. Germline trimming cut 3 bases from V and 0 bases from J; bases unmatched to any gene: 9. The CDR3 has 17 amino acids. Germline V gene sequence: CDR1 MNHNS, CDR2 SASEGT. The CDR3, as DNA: TGTGCCAGCAGTGACGCCGCCCTAGCGGCTAGCACAGATACGCAGTATTTT. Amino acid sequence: CASSDAALAASTDTQYF.

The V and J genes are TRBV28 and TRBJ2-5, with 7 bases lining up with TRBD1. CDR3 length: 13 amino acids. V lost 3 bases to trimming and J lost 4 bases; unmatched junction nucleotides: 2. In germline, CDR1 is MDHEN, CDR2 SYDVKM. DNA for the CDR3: TGTGCCAGCAGTTTCCAGGGGGTAGAGACCCAGTACTTC. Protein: CASSFQGVETQYF.

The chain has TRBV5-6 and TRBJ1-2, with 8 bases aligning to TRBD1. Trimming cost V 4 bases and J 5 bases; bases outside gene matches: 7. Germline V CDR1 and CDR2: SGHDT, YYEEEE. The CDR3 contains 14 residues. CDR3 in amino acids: CASSGDRGGYGYTF. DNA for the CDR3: TGTGCCAGCAGCGGTGACAGGGGAGGGTATGGCTACACCTTC.

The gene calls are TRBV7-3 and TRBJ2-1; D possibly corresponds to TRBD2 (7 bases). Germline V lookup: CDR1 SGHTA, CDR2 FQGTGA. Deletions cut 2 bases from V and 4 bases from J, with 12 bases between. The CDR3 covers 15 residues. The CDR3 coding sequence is TGTGCCAGCAGCTTAGGGAGCGGGACATACAATGAGCAGTTCTTC. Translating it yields CASSLGSGTYNEQFF. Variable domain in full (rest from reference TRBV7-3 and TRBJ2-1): GAGVSQTPSNKVTEKGKYVELRCDPISGHTALYWYRQSLGQGPEFLIYFQGTGAADDSGLPNDRFFAVRPEGSVSTLKIQRTERGDSAVYLCASSLGSGTYNEQFFGPGTRLTVL.